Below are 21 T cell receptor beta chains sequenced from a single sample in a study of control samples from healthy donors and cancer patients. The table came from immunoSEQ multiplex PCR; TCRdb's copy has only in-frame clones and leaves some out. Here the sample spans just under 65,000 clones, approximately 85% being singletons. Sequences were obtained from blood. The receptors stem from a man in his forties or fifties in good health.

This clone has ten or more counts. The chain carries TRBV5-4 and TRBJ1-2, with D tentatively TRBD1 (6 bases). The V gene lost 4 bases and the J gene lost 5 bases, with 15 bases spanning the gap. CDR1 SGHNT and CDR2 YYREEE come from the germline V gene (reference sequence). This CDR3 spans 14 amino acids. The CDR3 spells CASSRVGQGYGYTF. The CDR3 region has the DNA TGTGCCAGCAGCCGTGTAGGTCAGGGGTATGGCTACACCTTC. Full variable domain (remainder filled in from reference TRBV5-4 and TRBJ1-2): ETGVTQSPTHLIKTRGQQVTLRCSSQSGHNTVSWYQQALGQGPQFIFQYYREEENGRGNFPPRFSGLQFPNYSSELNVNALELDDSALYLCASSRVGQGYGYTFGSGTRLTVV.

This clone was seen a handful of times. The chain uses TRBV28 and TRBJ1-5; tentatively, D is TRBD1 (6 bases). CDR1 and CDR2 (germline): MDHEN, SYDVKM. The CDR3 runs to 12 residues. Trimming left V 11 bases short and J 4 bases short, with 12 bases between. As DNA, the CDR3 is TGTGCCGTACAGGGTGTAAATCAGCCCCAGCATTTT. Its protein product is CAVQGVNQPQHF.

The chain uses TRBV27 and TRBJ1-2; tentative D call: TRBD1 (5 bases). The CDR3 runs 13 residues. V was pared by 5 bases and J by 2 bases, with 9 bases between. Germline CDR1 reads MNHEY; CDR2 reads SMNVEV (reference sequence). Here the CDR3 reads CASSIQGNYGYTF. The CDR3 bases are TGTGCCAGCAGTATTCAGGGAAACTATGGCTACACCTTC.

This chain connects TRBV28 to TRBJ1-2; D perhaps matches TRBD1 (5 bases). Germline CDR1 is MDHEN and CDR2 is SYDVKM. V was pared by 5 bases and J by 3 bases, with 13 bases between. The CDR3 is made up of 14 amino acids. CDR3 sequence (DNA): TGTGCCAGCAGTACCCACCAGGGCTACTATGGCTACACCTTC. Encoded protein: CASSTHQGYYGYTF.

The CDR3 protein is CASSTQRNTEAFF. The DNA for the CDR3 is TGTGCCAGTAGTACTCAAAGGAACACTGAAGCTTTCTTT. This rearrangement joins TRBV19 to TRBJ1-1; D unresolved. The CDR3 has 13 residues. The V and J ends lost 4 bases and 1 base respectively, with 7 bases between them. Per germline, CDR1 LNHDA and CDR2 SQIVND (reference sequence). The variable domain in full, with the rest retrieved from reference TRBV19 and TRBJ1-1, is DGGITQSPKYLFRKEGQNVTLSCEQNLNHDAMYWYRQDPGQGLRLIYYSQIVNDFQKGDIAEGYSVSREKKESFPLTVTSAQKNPTAFYLCASSTQRNTEAFFGQGTRLTVV.

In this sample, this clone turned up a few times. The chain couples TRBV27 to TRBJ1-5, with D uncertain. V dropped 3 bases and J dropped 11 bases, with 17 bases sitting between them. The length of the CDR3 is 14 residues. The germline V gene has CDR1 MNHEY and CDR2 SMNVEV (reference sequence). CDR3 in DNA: TGTGCCAGCAGTTTCGCAGCCCTTGGGGTAGCCCAGCATTTT. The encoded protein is CASSFAALGVAQHF.

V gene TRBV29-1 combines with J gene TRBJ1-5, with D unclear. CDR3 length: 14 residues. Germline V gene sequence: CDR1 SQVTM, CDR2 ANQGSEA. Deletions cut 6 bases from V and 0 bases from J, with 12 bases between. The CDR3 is CSVQGGSSNQPQHF. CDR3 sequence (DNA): TGCAGCGTCCAAGGAGGGAGTAGCAATCAGCCCCAGCATTTT. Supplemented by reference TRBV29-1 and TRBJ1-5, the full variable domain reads SAVISQKPSRDICQRGTSLTIQCQVDSQVTMMFWYRQQPGQSLTLIATANQGSEATYESGFVIDKFPISRPNLTFSTLTVSNMSPEDSSIYLCSVQGGSSNQPQHFGDGTRLSIL.

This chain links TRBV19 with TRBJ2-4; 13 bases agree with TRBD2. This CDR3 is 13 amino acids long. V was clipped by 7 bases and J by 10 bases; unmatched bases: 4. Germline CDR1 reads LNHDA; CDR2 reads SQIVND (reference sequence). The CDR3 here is CASTVTSGGIQYF. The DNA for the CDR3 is TGTGCCAGTACCGTGACTAGCGGGGGGATTCAGTACTTC.

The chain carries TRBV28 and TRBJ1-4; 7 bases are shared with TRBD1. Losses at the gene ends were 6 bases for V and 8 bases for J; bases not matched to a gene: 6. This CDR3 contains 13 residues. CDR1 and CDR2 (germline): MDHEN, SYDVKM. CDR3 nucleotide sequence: TGTGCCAGCAGGGTGGGACAGCCCGAAAAACTGTTTTTT. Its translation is CASRVGQPEKLFF.

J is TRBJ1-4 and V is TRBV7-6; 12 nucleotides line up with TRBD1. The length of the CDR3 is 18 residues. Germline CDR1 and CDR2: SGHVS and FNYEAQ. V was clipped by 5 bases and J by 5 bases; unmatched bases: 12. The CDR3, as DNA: TGTGCCAGCAGCGCGGGACAGGGGGCGCAACAAGAGAATGAAAAACTGTTTTTT. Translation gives CASSAGQGAQQENEKLFF.

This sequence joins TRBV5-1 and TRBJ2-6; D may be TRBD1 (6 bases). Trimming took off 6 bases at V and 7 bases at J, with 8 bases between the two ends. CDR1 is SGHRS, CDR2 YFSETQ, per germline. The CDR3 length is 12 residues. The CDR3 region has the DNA TGCGCCAGCACGGACAGAGCCAACGTCCTGACTTTC. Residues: CASTDRANVLTF.

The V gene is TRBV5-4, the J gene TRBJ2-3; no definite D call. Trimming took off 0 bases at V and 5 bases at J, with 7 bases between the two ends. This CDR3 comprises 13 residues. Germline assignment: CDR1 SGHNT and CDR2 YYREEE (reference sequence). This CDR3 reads CASSLAGGDTQYF. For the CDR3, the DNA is TGTGCCAGCAGCTTGGCAGGCGGAGATACGCAGTATTTT.

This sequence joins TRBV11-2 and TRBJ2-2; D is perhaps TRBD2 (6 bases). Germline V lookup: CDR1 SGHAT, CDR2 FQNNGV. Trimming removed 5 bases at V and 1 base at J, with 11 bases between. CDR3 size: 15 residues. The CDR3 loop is CASSRSSVNTGELFF. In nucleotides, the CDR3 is TGTGCCAGCAGCCGTTCTAGCGTGAACACCGGGGAGCTGTTTTTT.

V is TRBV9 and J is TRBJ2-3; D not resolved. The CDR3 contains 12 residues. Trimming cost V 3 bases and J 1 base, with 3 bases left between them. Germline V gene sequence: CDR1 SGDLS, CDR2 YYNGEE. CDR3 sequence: CASSARTDTQYF. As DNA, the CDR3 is TGTGCCAGCAGCGCGCGCACAGATACGCAGTATTTT.

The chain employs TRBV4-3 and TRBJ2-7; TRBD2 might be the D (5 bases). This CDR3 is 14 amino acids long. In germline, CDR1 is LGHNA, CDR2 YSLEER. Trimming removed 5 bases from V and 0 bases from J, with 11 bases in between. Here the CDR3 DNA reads TGCGCCAGCAGCTCTTTTGGAGGCTCCTACGAGCAGTACTTC. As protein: CASSSFGGSYEQYF.

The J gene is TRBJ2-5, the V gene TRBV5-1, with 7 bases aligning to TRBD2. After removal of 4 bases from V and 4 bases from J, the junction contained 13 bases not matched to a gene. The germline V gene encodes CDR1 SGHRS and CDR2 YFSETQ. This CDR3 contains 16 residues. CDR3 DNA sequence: TGCGCCAGCAGCCTGGCCGTGGCGGGAGTTGGAGAGACCCAGTACTTC. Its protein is CASSLAVAGVGETQYF.

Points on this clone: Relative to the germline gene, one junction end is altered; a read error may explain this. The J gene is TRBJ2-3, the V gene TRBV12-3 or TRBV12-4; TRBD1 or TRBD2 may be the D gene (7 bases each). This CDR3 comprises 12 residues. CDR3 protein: CASSSGGRGHLF. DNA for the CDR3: TGTGCCAGCAGTTCAGGGGGGAGGGGACACTTATTT.

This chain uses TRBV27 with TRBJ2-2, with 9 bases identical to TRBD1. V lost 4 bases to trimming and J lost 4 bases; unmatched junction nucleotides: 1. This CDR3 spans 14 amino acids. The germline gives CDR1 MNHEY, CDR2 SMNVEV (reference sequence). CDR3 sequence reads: CASSWDRVTGELFF. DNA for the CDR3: TGTGCCAGCAGTTGGGACAGGGTCACCGGGGAGCTGTTTTTT.

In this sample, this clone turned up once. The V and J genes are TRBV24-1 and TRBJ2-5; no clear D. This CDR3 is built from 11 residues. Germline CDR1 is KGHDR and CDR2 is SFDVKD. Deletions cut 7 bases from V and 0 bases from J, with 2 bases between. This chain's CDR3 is CATRYQETQYF. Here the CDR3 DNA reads TGTGCCACCAGGTACCAAGAGACCCAGTACTTC.

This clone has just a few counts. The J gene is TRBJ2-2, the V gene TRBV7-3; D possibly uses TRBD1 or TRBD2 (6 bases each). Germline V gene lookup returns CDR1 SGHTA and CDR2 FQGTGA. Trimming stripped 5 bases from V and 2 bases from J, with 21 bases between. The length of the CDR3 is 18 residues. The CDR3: CASSLSPPRGRNTGELFF. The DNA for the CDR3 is TGTGCCAGCAGCCTTTCTCCCCCCCGGGGGCGAAACACCGGGGAGCTGTTTTTT.

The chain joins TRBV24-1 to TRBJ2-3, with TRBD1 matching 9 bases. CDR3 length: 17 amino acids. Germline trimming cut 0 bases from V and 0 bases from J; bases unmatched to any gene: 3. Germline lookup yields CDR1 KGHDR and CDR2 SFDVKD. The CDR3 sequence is CATSDLRTGVSTDTQYF. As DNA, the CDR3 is TGTGCCACCAGTGATTTGCGGACAGGGGTGAGCACAGATACGCAGTATTTT.